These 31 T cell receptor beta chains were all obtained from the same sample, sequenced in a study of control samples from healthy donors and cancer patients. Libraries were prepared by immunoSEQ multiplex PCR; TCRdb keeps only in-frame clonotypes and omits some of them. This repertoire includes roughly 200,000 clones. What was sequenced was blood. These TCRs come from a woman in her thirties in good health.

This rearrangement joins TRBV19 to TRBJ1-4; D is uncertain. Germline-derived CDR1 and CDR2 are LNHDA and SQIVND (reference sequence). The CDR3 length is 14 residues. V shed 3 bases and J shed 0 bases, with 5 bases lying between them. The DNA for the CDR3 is TGTGCCAGTAGTATGAGTGCAACTAATGAAAAACTGTTTTTT. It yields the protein CASSMSATNEKLFF.

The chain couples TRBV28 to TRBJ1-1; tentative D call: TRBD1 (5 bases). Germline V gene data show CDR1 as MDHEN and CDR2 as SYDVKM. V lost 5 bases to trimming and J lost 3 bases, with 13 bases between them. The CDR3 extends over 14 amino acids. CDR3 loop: CASSVPGRDTEAFF. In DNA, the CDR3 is TGTGCCAGCAGTGTTCCGGGACGGGACACTGAAGCTTTCTTT.

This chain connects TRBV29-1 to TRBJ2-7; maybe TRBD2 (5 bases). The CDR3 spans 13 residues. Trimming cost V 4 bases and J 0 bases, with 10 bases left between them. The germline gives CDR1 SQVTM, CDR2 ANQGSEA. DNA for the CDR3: TGCAGCGTTGTGAGGGCCAGCTCCTACGAGCAGTACTTC. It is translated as CSVVRASSYEQYF.

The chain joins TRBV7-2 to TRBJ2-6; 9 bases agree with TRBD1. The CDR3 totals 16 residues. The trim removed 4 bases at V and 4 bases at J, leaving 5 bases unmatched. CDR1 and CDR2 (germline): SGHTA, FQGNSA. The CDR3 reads CASSWGQGPGANVLTF. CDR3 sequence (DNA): TGTGCCAGCAGCTGGGGACAGGGCCCCGGGGCCAACGTCCTGACTTTC.

The CDR3 DNA reads TGTGCCAGCAGCGCATCACTTGATAGCTCTGGGGCCAACGTCCTGACTTTC. Protein: CASSASLDSSGANVLTF. The chain links TRBV5-5 to TRBJ2-6; D remains unclear. This CDR3 has 17 residues. Germline CDR1 is SGHKS and CDR2 is YYEKEE (reference sequence). V lost 4 bases and J 0 bases, leaving 14 bases between the germline ends. Full variable domain (outside the CDR3, taken from reference TRBV5-5 and TRBJ2-6): DAGVTQSPTHLIKTRGQQVTLRCSPISGHKSVSWYQQVLGQGPQFIFQYYEKEERGRGNFPDRFSARQFPNYSSELNVNALLLGDSALYLCASSASLDSSGANVLTFGAGSRLTVL.

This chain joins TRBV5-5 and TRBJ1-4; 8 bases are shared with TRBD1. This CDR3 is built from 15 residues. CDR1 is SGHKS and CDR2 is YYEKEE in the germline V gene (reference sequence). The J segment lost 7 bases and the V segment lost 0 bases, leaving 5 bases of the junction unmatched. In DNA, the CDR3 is TGTGCCAGCAGCTTGGACAGGGGGTCGGGTGAAAAACTGTTTTTT. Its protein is CASSLDRGSGEKLFF. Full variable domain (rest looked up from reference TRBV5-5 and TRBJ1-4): DAGVTQSPTHLIKTRGQQVTLRCSPISGHKSVSWYQQVLGQGPQFIFQYYEKEERGRGNFPDRFSARQFPNYSSELNVNALLLGDSALYLCASSLDRGSGEKLFFGSGTQLSVL.

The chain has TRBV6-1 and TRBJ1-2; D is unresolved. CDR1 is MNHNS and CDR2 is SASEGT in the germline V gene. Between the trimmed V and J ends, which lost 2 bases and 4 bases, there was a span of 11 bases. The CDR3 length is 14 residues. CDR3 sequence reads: CASSEMGLTYGYTF. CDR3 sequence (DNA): TGTGCCAGCAGTGAAATGGGCCTCACCTATGGCTACACCTTC.

Written as DNA, the CDR3 is TGTGCCACCAGTGATTTAACGAGGACCCAGTACTTC. It codes for CATSDLTRTQYF. The J gene is TRBJ2-5, the V gene TRBV24-1; no firm D call. The germline V gene has CDR1 KGHDR and CDR2 SFDVKD. The CDR3 contains 12 residues. Trimming removed 1 base at V and 7 bases at J, with 6 bases between.

The CDR3 loop is CASSQDSGGGNQPQHF. In DNA, the CDR3 is TGTGCCAGCAGCCAAGATTCGGGAGGGGGCAATCAGCCCCAGCATTTT. The chain uses TRBV4-2 and TRBJ1-5; a possible D gene is TRBD1 (5 bases). Trimming took 0 bases from V and 2 from J, leaving 11 bases between them. The germline gives CDR1 LGHNA, CDR2 YNFKEQ. The CDR3 runs to 16 residues.

CDR3 coding DNA: TGTGCCAGCAGTGGGACAGGTCCCCACTCTGGAAACACCATATATTTT. Its protein product is CASSGTGPHSGNTIYF. This rearrangement joins TRBV25-1 to TRBJ1-3, with 7 positions matching TRBD1. V gave up 4 bases and J gave up 0 bases; unmatched junction bases: 6. Germline V gene lookup returns CDR1 MGHDK and CDR2 SYGVNS. This CDR3 is built from 16 residues.

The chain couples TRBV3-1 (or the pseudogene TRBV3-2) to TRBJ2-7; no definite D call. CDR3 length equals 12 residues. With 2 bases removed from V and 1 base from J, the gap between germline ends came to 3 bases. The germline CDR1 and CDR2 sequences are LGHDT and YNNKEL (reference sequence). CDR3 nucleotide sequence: TGTGCCAGCAGCCAACTTTCCTACGAGCAGTACTTC. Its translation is CASSQLSYEQYF.

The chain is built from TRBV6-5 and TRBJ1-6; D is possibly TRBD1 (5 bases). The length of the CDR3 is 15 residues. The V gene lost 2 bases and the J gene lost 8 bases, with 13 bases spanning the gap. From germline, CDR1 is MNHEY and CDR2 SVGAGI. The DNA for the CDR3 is TGTGCCAGCAGTTACAACGCCTGGGGGGATTCACCCCTCCACTTT. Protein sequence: CASSYNAWGDSPLHF.

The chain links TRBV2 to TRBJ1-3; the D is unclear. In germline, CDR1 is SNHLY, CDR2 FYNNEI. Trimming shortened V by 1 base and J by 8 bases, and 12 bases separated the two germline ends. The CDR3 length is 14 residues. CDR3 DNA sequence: TGTGCCAGCAGTGAAGGCCGCGAGAGGGACACCATATATTTT. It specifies CASSEGRERDTIYF.

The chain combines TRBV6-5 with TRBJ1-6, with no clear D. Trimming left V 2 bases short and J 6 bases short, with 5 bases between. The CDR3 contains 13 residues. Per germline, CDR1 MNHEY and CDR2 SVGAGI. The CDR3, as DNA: TGTGCCAGCAGTTACGAGAGTAATTCACCCCTCCACTTT. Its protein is CASSYESNSPLHF.

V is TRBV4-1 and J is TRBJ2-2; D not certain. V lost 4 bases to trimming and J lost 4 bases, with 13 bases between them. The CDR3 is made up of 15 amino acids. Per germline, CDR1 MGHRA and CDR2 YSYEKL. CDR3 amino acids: CASSPRQRLTGELFF. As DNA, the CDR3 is TGCGCCAGCAGCCCCAGGCAGAGGCTCACCGGGGAGCTGTTTTTT.

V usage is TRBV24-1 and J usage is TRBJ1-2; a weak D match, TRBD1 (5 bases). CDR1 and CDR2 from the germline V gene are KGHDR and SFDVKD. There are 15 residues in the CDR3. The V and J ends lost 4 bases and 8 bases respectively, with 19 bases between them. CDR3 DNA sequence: TGTGCCACCAGTGAGCGAGGACACAACCGGGAGGGCTACACCTTC. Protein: CATSERGHNREGYTF.

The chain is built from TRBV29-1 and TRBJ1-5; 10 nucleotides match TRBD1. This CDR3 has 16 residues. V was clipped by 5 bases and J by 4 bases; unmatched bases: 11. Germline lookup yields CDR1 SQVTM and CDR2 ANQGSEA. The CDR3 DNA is TGCAGCGTTATCTCCGGGACAGGGGTCAAAAATCAGCCCCAGCATTTT. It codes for CSVISGTGVKNQPQHF.

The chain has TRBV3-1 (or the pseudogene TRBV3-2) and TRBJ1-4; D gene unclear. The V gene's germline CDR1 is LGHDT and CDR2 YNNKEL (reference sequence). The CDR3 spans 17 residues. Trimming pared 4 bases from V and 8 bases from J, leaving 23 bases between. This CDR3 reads CASSRFGGGRTGEKLFF. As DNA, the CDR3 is TGTGCCAGCAGCCGATTCGGAGGAGGGCGGACCGGGGAAAAACTGTTTTTT.

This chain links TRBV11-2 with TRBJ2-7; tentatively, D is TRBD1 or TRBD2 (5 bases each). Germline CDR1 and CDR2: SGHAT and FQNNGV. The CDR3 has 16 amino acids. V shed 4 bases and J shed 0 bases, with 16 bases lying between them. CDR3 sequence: CASSSIRDGVSYEQYF. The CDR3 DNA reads TGTGCCAGCAGCTCGATCCGGGACGGAGTCTCCTACGAGCAGTACTTC.

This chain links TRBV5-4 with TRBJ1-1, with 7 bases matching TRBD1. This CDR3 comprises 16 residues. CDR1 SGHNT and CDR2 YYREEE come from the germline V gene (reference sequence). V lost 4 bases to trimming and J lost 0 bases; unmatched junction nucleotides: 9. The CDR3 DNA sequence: TGTGCCAGCAGCGAAGGGGGCGCCGGGATGAACACTGAAGCTTTCTTT. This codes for CASSEGGAGMNTEAFF.

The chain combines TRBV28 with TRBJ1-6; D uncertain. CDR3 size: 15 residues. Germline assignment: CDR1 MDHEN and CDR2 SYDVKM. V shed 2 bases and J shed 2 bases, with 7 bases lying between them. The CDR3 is CASSLRGTYNSPLHF. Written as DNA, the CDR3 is TGTGCCAGCAGTTTACGGGGAACCTATAATTCACCCCTCCACTTT.

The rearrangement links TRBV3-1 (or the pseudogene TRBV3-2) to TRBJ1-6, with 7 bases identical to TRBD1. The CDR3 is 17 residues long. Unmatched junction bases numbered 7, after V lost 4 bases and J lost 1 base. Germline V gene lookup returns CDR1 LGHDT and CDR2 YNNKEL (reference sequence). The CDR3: CASSPRTGLSYNSPLHF. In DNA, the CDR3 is TGTGCCAGCAGCCCCAGGACAGGACTTTCCTATAATTCACCCCTCCACTTT.

CDR3 sequence: CASSLMPTTDTQYF. The CDR3 nucleotides are TGTGCCAGCAGCTTAATGCCTACCACAGATACGCAGTATTTT. The J gene is TRBJ2-3, the V gene TRBV7-3; D is uncertain. The V end was cut by 1 base, the J end by 2 bases, with 7 bases between. The CDR3 sequence is 14 residues long. Germline V gene lookup returns CDR1 SGHTA and CDR2 FQGTGA. Drawing the rest from reference TRBV7-3 and TRBJ2-3, the complete variable domain is GAGVSQTPSNKVTEKGKYVELRCDPISGHTALYWYRQSLGQGPEFLIYFQGTGAADDSGLPNDRFFAVRPEGSVSTLKIQRTERGDSAVYLCASSLMPTTDTQYFGPGTRLTVL.

The CDR3 here is CASSEWVGGLPQAFF. The CDR3 DNA reads as TGTGCCAGCAGTGAATGGGTCGGGGGGCTCCCTCAAGCTTTCTTT. V is TRBV2 and J is TRBJ1-1; weak D call: TRBD1 (6 bases). Looked up from germline, CDR1 is SNHLY and CDR2 is FYNNEI. The V end was cut by 2 bases, the J end by 9 bases, with 19 bases between. This CDR3 contains 15 residues.

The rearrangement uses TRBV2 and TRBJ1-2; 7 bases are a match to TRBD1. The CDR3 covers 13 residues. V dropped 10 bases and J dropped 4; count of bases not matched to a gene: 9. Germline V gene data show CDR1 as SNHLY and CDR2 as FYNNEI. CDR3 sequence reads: CATSGRGGYGYTF. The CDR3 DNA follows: TGTGCCACCTCGGGCAGGGGGGGCTATGGCTACACCTTC.

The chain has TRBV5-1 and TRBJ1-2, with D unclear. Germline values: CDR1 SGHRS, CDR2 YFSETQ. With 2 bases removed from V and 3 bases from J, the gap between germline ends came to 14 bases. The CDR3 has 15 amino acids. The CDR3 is CASSLGHTGDYGYTF. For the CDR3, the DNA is TGCGCCAGCAGCTTAGGCCACACCGGGGACTATGGCTACACCTTC.

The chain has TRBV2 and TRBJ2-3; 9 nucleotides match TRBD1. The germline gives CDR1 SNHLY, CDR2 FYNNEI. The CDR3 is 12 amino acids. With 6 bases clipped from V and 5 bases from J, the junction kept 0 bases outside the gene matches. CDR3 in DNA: TGTGCCAGCAGGGACAGGGGAGATACGCAGTATTTT. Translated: CASRDRGDTQYF.

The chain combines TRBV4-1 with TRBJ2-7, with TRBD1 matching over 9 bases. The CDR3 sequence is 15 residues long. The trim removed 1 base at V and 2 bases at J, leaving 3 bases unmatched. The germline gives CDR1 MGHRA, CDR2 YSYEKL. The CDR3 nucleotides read TGCGCCAGCAGCCAAGGTCGGGACAGGGCCTACGAGCAGTACTTC. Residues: CASSQGRDRAYEQYF.

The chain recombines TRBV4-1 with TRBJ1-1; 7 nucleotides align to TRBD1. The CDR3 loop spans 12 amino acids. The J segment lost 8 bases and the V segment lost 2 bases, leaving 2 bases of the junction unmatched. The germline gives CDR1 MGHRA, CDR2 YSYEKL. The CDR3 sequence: CASSQLTGEAFF. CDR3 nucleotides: TGCGCCAGCAGCCAACTGACAGGGGAAGCTTTCTTT.

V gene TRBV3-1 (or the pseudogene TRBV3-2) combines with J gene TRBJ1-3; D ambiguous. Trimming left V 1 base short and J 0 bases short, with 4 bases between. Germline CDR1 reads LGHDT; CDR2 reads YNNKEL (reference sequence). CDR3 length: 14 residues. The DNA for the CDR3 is TGTGCCAGCAGCCAAGTTAACTCTGGAAACACCATATATTTT. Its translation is CASSQVNSGNTIYF.

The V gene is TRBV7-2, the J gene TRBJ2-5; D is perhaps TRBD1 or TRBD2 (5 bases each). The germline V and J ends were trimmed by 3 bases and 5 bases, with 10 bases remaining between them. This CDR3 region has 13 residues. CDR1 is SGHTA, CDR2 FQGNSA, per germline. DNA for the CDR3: TGTGCCAGCAGCTTTAGGGGAGAGGAGACCCAGTACTTC. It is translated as CASSFRGEETQYF.